Listed below are T cell receptor beta chains from one sample, sequenced in a study of blood T cell repertoires in COVID-19. Assay: immunoSEQ multiplex PCR; the TCRdb copy retains only in-frame clones and omits some. The sample yields 94,000 or so clones, 88% seen once. Sequenced: peripheral blood. Receptor source: a woman between 65 and 79 years old with acute or convalescent COVID-19. The CDR3 runs from the conserved cysteine through the conserved F or W. The D gene is left open where the match is weak. Clone size is stated in some rows and not others, as once, few, many or a class when expanded.

TRBJ1-1 | once | TRBD1 | TRBV5-1 | CASSWGTGAINTEAFF | TGCGCCAGCAGCTGGGGGACAGGGGCGATAAACACTGAAGCTTTCTTT
TRBJ1-4 | . | . | TRBV19 | CASSIQGGDEKLFF | TGTGCCAGTAGTATTCAGGGTGGCGATGAAAAACTGTTTTTT
TRBJ2-1 | once | TRBD2 | TRBV7-2 | CASSSDPAISGFYNNEQFF | TGTGCCAGCAGCTCCGACCCCGCCATTAGCGGGTTTTATAACAATGAGCAGTTCTTC
TRBJ1-1 | . | . | TRBV4-1 | CASSRAGANTEAFF | TGCGCCAGCAGTCGAGCGGGAGCGAACACTGAAGCTTTCTTT
TRBJ1-2 | few | TRBD1 | TRBV7-9 | CASRFHQGGWNGYTF | TGTGCCAGCAGGTTCCATCAGGGGGGCTGGAATGGCTACACCTTC
TRBJ2-3 | . | . | TRBV9 | CASSVEPRTSDTQYF | TGTGCCAGCAGCGTAGAGCCCCGGACTTCAGATACGCAGTATTTT
TRBJ2-1 | . | TRBD2 | TRBV14 | CASSPRPTSGRYNEQFF | TGTGCCAGCAGCCCCCGTCCTACTAGCGGGCGATACAATGAGCAGTTCTTC
TRBJ1-5 | . | . | TRBV28 | CASRARGGNQPQHF | TGTGCCAGCAGGGCACGGGGGGGCAATCAGCCCCAGCATTTT
TRBJ2-2 | . | TRBD2 | TRBV2 | CASKSPGLAGRAYTGELFF | TGTGCCAGCAAGAGCCCGGGACTAGCGGGAAGGGCATACACCGGGGAGCTGTTTTTT
TRBJ2-1 | . | TRBD2 | TRBV29-1 | CSVEPGLAGAGQFF | TGCAGCGTTGAACCGGGACTAGCGGGCGCGGGACAGTTCTTC
TRBJ2-7 | once | . | TRBV2 | CASIESSYEQYF | TGTGCCAGCATTGAGAGTTCCTACGAGCAGTACTTC
TRBJ1-1 | . | . | TRBV5-1 | CASSLVIGGEAFF | TGCGCCAGCAGCTTGGTTATAGGGGGTGAAGCTTTCTTT
TRBJ2-3 | . | TRBD1 | TRBV19 | CASTAPGQGSTDTQYF | TGTGCCAGTACCGCACCCGGACAGGGTAGCACAGATACGCAGTATTTT
TRBJ2-4 | . | . | TRBV27 | CASSHNPEAKNIQYF | TGTGCCAGCAGCCATAATCCGGAGGCCAAAAACATTCAGTACTTC
TRBJ2-2 | . | . | TRBV19 | CASSMEGSRTGELFF | TGTGCCAGTAGTATGGAGGGGAGTAGGACCGGGGAGCTGTTTTTT
TRBJ1-6 | . | . | TRBV2 | CASTPVVSSYNSPLHF | TGTGCCAGCACCCCGGTAGTTAGCTCCTATAATTCACCCCTCCACTTT
TRBJ2-1 | . | . | TRBV5-4 | CASSPTLSHNEQFF | TGTGCCAGCAGCCCGACTTTATCGCACAATGAGCAGTTCTTC
TRBJ2-3 | . | TRBD2 | TRBV13 | CASSIRLAGTDTQYF | TGTGCCAGCAGCATCAGACTAGCGGGGACAGATACGCAGTATTTT
TRBJ1-5 | . | . | TRBV10-2 | CASSDRAVGNQPQHF | TGCGCCAGCAGTGACAGGGCAGTTGGCAATCAGCCCCAGCATTTT
TRBJ2-7 | . | . | TRBV18 | CASSPPEQGTSPEQYF | TGTGCCAGCTCACCACCGGAGCAGGGTACGTCCCCCGAGCAGTACTTC
TRBJ2-2 | . | . | TRBV2 | CASSYTGELFF | TGTGCCAGCAGCTACACCGGGGAGCTGTTTTTT
TRBJ2-1 | once | TRBD1 | TRBV24-1 | CATSAGTAPYNEQFF | TGTGCCACCAGTGCCGGGACAGCACCCTACAATGAGCAGTTCTTC
TRBJ1-6 | . | TRBD1 | TRBV19 | CASNIDRGLLSPLHF | TGTGCCAGTAATATCGACAGGGGGCTCTTGTCACCCCTCCACTTT
TRBJ2-7 | . | TRBD2 | TRBV13 | CASSFPSSGSYEQYF | TGTGCCAGCAGCTTCCCCTCTAGCGGTTCTTACGAGCAGTACTTC